Listed below are T cell receptor beta chains from one sample, sequenced in a study of identical twins. Each CDR3 protein gets one entry after TCRdb re-called the 5' RACE reads with MiXCR. The data show 1.5 million or so distinct CDR3 sequences, 32% seen once. The sample was cord blood. Receptors were obtained from a newborn girl in good health. The CDR3 runs from the conserved cysteine through the conserved F or W. Fields, in order: V gene, clone size, J gene, CDR3 protein. Size values are once, few and many counts, or a class for expanded clones, and some rows have none.

V gene: TRBV7-2
clone size: few
J gene: TRBJ2-5
CDR3 protein: CASSSMGVSQETQYF

V gene: TRBV5-1
clone size: -
J gene: TRBJ2-3
CDR3 protein: CASSLGQGSGLSTDTQYF

V gene: TRBV7-9
clone size: few
J gene: TRBJ1-6
CDR3 protein: CASSRSRDAYNSPLHF

V gene: TRBV11-3
clone size: -
J gene: TRBJ2-3
CDR3 protein: CASSLGSTSGTLTDTQYF

V gene: TRBV9
clone size: many
J gene: TRBJ1-1
CDR3 protein: CASSVGANTEAFF

V gene: TRBV2
clone size: -
J gene: TRBJ2-1
CDR3 protein: CASSEYSYEQFF

V gene: TRBV10-3
clone size: few
J gene: TRBJ1-5
CDR3 protein: CAISSRGVNQPQHF

V gene: TRBV5-1
clone size: -
J gene: TRBJ1-2
CDR3 protein: CASSLGARPLNYGYTF

V gene: TRBV6-1
clone size: few
J gene: TRBJ2-7
CDR3 protein: CASRRTGESYEQYF

V gene: TRBV4-1
clone size: -
J gene: TRBJ2-4
CDR3 protein: CASSTPGTGSKNIQYF

V gene: TRBV13
clone size: -
J gene: TRBJ2-1
CDR3 protein: CASSFTGTEVSYEQFF

V gene: TRBV20-1
clone size: -
J gene: TRBJ2-3
CDR3 protein: CSAPASRGADTQYF

V gene: TRBV4-2
clone size: once
J gene: TRBJ2-3
CDR3 protein: CASSQDRRPAGVPGDTQYF

V gene: TRBV7-2
clone size: many
J gene: TRBJ1-4
CDR3 protein: CASSLAGRTNEKLFF

V gene: TRBV24-1
clone size: few
J gene: TRBJ2-1
CDR3 protein: CATRGSVEQFF

V gene: TRBV20-1
clone size: few
J gene: TRBJ2-4
CDR3 protein: CSARDTGPPKNIQYF

V gene: TRBV5-8
clone size: -
J gene: TRBJ2-2
CDR3 protein: CASSLRPRIWTGELFF

V gene: TRBV5-6
clone size: -
J gene: TRBJ2-5
CDR3 protein: CASSLGLAATQETQYF

V gene: TRBV20-1
clone size: few
J gene: TRBJ2-3
CDR3 protein: CSARVEDRAGREMSTDTQYF

V gene: TRBV7-2
clone size: -
J gene: TRBJ2-1
CDR3 protein: CASREGDRQGGGQFF

V gene: TRBV3-1
clone size: -
J gene: TRBJ2-3
CDR3 protein: CASSPPRPGGRTDTQYF

V gene: TRBV6-1
clone size: -
J gene: TRBJ1-4
CDR3 protein: CASSAPRGTRNEKLFF

V gene: TRBV6-1
clone size: few
J gene: TRBJ1-4
CDR3 protein: CASSDSTGNEKLFF

V gene: TRBV10-3
clone size: many
J gene: TRBJ2-3
CDR3 protein: CAISESSADTQYF

V gene: TRBV5-1
clone size: few
J gene: TRBJ2-1
CDR3 protein: CASSLETPRYKSYNEQFF

V gene: TRBV5-4
clone size: -
J gene: TRBJ2-3
CDR3 protein: CASSVGVTSGVDTQYF

V gene: TRBV27
clone size: few
J gene: TRBJ2-7
CDR3 protein: CASRRTATYEQYF

V gene: TRBV4-1
clone size: -
J gene: TRBJ2-1
CDR3 protein: CASSLPSGTRFF

V gene: TRBV7-2
clone size: -
J gene: TRBJ1-1
CDR3 protein: CASSLKIGGNTEAFF

V gene: TRBV10-3
clone size: -
J gene: TRBJ1-6
CDR3 protein: CAIRPGSPLHF

V gene: TRBV20-1
clone size: -
J gene: TRBJ2-7
CDR3 protein: CSARSFGSGDLYEQYF

V gene: TRBV7-8
clone size: -
J gene: TRBJ2-2
CDR3 protein: CASSLAPPWDTGELFF

V gene: TRBV29-1
clone size: -
J gene: TRBJ2-1
CDR3 protein: CSTASETQSYNEQFF

V gene: TRBV10-3
clone size: many
J gene: TRBJ2-7
CDR3 protein: CAISPGYEQYF

V gene: TRBV12-3/TRBV12-4
clone size: few
J gene: TRBJ2-7
CDR3 protein: CASSPGLAGVEEQYF

V gene: TRBV7-2
clone size: -
J gene: TRBJ2-1
CDR3 protein: CASSFTGIRYNEQFF

V gene: TRBV4-1
clone size: few
J gene: TRBJ2-3
CDR3 protein: CASSCRSSGGDTDTQYF

V gene: TRBV3-1
clone size: few
J gene: TRBJ2-3
CDR3 protein: CASSQDRRLRDRGFGDTQYF

V gene: TRBV3-1
clone size: few
J gene: TRBJ2-1
CDR3 protein: CASSQDLIRASGYNEQFF